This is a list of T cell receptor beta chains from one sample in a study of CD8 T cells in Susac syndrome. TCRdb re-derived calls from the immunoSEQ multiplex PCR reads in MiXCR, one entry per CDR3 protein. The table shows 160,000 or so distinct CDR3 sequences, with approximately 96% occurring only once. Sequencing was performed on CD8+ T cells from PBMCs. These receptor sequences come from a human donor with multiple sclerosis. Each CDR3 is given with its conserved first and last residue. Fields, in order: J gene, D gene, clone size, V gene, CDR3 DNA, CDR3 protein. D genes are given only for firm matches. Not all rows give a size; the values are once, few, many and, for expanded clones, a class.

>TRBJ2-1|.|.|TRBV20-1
TGCAGTGCGAACGCCGGATGGGGAATCGATGAGCAGTTCTTC
CSANAGWGIDEQFF
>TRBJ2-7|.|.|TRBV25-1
TGTGCCAGCAGTGACGGGGTGAGGTTGGGTTCCTACGAGCAGTACTTC
CASSDGVRLGSYEQYF
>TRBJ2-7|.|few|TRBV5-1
TGCGCCAGCAGCTTGGACAGGGACACCGTATACGAGCAGTACTTC
CASSLDRDTVYEQYF
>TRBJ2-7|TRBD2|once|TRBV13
TGTGCCAGCAGCCCCCTGGGGGGGGGCGAGCAGTACTTC
CASSPLGGGEQYF
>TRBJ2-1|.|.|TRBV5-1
TGCGCCAGCAGCTTGGGGGCTAGGAATGAGCAGTTCTTC
CASSLGARNEQFF
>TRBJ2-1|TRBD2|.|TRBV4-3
TGCGCCAGCAGCCAAGATCGGGGACTAGCGGGGGATGAGCAGTTCTTC
CASSQDRGLAGDEQFF
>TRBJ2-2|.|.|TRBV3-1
TGTGCCAGCAGCGACTTTGCAGGGGGGCCTCCCGGCGGGGAGCTGTTTTTT
CASSDFAGGPPGGELFF
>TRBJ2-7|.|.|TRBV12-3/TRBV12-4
TGTGCCAGCAGTTTTCTGGACAACTACGAGCAGTACTTC
CASSFLDNYEQYF
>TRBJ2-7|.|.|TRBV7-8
TGTGCCAGCAGCTTGGGCCCTTACTCCTACGAGCAGTACTTC
CASSLGPYSYEQYF
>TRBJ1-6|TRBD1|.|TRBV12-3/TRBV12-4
TGTGCCAGCAGTGCAGTGCCGGGACAGCTTAATTCACCCCTCCACTTT
CASSAVPGQLNSPLHF
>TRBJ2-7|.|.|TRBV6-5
TGTGCCAGCAGTTCCGAACCGGGACTCGGGGAAGTTCACGAGCAGTACTTC
CASSSEPGLGEVHEQYF
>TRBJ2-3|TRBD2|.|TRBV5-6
TGTGCCAGCAGCGGAACCAATAGCGGGGGCGAAGATACGCAGTATTTT
CASSGTNSGGEDTQYF
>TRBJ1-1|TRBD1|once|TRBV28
TGTGCCAGCAGTCAGCCCAGGACAGGTTTATCTTTCTTT
CASSQPRTGLSFF
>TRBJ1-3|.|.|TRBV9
TGTGCCAGCAGCGGGGGTTCCGGAAACACCATATATTTT
CASSGGSGNTIYF
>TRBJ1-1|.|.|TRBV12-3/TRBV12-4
TGTGCCAGCAGTTTAGGGGTTAGGCGGGGGCACGGCACTGAAGCTTTCTTT
CASSLGVRRGHGTEAFF
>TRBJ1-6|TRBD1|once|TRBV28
TGTGCCAGCAGTGCGACAGGGGTTGGAGGTTCACCCCTCCACTTT
CASSATGVGGSPLHF
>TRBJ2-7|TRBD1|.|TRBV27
TGTGCCAGCAGTTCCTCTGCCGGACAGGTTTCCTACGAGCAGTACTTC
CASSSSAGQVSYEQYF
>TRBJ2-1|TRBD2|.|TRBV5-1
TGCGCCAGCAGCTTGGTGCTAGCGGACATGAACAATGAGCAGTTCTTC
CASSLVLADMNNEQFF
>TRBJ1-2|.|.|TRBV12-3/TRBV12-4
TGTGCCAGCAGCCCTGGGGGCATTAATGGCTACACCTTC
CASSPGGINGYTF
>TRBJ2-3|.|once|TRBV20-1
TGCAGTGCTAGCCGGGAACAAAACCCAGATACGCAGTATTTT
CSASREQNPDTQYF
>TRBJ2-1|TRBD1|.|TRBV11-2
TGTGCCAGCAGCTTGGGACAGGGATTATGGGAGCAGTTCTTC
CASSLGQGLWEQFF
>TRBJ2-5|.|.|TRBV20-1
TGCAGTGCTAGGGGCGGATCGGAGACCCAGTACTTC
CSARGGSETQYF
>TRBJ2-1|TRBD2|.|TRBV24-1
TGTGCCACCAGTGATACAAGCGGGGGGGCCTTCAATGAGCAGTTCTTC
CATSDTSGGAFNEQFF
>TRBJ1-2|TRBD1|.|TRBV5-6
TGTGCCAGCAGCTCCACAGGGGCTGGCTACACCTTC
CASSSTGAGYTF
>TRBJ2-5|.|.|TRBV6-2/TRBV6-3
TGTGCCAGCAGCTACCAATGGTACCAAGAGACCCAGTACTTC
CASSYQWYQETQYF
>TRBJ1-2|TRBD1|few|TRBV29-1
TGCAGCGTTCCGGGACAGGGGAACTATGGCTACACCTTC
CSVPGQGNYGYTF
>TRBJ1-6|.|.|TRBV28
TGTGCCAATCAACAACAGTACGGCTCACCCCTCCACTTT
CANQQQYGSPLHF
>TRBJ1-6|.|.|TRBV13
TGTGCCAGCAGCCACGTTGACCTTCGGCTCGGCAGGGGACGCAATTCACCCCTCCACTTT
CASSHVDLRLGRGRNSPLHF
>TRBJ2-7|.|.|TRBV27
TGTGCCAGCAGTTTATTCAGGGGACTGGACGAGCAGTACTTC
CASSLFRGLDEQYF
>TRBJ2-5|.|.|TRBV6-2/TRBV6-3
TGTGCCAGCAGGCCTAACTTGAGCGAGACCCAGTACTTC
CASRPNLSETQYF
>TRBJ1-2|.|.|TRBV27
TGTGCCAGCAGTTTTTACCCGCAAATTTATGGTGGATATGGCTACACCTTC
CASSFYPQIYGGYGYTF
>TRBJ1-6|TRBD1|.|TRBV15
TGTGCCACCCGAGACAGGGTGGGAAACTCACCCCTCCACTTT
CATRDRVGNSPLHF
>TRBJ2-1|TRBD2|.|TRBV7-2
TGTGCCAGCAGCATACTAGCGGGGGGGCGAAATGAGCAGTTCTTC
CASSILAGGRNEQFF
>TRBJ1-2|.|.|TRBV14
TGTGCCAGCAGCCAGCAAGATTTCCCAGGGAGCTATGGCTACACCTTC
CASSQQDFPGSYGYTF
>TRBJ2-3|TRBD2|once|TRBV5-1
TGCGCCAGCAGCTTGGTAGATCAAGCGGGATACGGTAGCACAGATACGCAGTATTTT
CASSLVDQAGYGSTDTQYF
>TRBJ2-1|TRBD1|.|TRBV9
TGTGCCAGCAGCGTGGACAGGACCATGGGGCAGTTCTTC
CASSVDRTMGQFF
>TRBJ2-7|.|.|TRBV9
TGTGCCAGCAGCCCCTTTGGGGTTTCCTACGAGCAGTACTTC
CASSPFGVSYEQYF
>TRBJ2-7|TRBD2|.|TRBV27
TGTGCCAGCAGTTCCGGACTAGCGGGGGTCGACGAGCAGTACTTC
CASSSGLAGVDEQYF
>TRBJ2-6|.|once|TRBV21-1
TGTGCCAGCAGCAACCGGGGGGGACGCTCTGGGGCCAACGTCCTGACTTTC
CASSNRGGRSGANVLTF
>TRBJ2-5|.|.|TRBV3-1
TGTGCCAGCAGCCAAGGGACAGTCCAAGAGACCCAGTACTTC
CASSQGTVQETQYF
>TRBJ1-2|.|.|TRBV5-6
TGTGCCAGCAGGTCCATGGGGGGCGAATATGGCTACACCTTC
CASRSMGGEYGYTF
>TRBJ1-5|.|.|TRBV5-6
TGTGCCAGCAGCTTGGGCGGGGGGCTCAATCAGCCCCAGCATTTT
CASSLGGGLNQPQHF
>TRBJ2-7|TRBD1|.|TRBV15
TGTGCCACCAGCTTCGGGACAGGGCCCTACGAGCAGTACTTC
CATSFGTGPYEQYF
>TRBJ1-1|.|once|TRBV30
TGTGCCTGGAGCGTAGGGGTGTCTGAAGCTTTCTTT
CAWSVGVSEAFF
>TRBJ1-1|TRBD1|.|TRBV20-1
TGCAGTGCTAGAGATAGAGACAGGGTGGGTACGGACGCTTTCTTT
CSARDRDRVGTDAFF
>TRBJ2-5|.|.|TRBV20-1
TGCAGTGCTAGAGATCGGAGGGTACAGGGGGAGACCCAGTACTTC
CSARDRRVQGETQYF
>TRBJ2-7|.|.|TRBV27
TGTGCCAGCAGTTATTCCTCGGGGGAGAACTCCTACGAGCAGTACTTC
CASSYSSGENSYEQYF
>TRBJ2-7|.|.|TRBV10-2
TGCGCCAGCAGGAGGGGGGCACAGCTCTACGAGCAGTACTTC
CASRRGAQLYEQYF
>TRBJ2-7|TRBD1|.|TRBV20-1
TGCAGTGCTAGAGCTGGACAGGGGGCAACCTACGAGCAGTACTTC
CSARAGQGATYEQYF
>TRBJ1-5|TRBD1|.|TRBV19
TGTGCCAGTAGTCCAAAGACAGGGGTGGGTCAGCCCCAGCATTTT
CASSPKTGVGQPQHF
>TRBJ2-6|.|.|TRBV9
TGTGCCAGCAGCGCCGCCTCGGGGGTCGGGGCCAACGTCCTGACTTTC
CASSAASGVGANVLTF
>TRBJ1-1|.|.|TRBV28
TGTGCCAGCAGTTTAACTCGTGGGGACACTGAAGCTTTCTTT
CASSLTRGDTEAFF
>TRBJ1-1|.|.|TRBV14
TGTGCCAGCAGACTCGACGGACGCCTAAGCACTGAAGCTTTCTTT
CASRLDGRLSTEAFF
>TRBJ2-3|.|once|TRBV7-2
TGTGCCAGCAGCTTAATTTTAATGAGGGATACGCAGTATTTT
CASSLILMRDTQYF